The T cell receptor beta chain described here comes from a study of T cells after yellow fever vaccination. About the study: Researchers used SMART-Seq v4 Ultra Low Input to prepare fractions that had low cell numbers.

This clonotype was detected ten times or more. V lost 6 bases and J lost 6, with 13 bases in between. The CDR3 loop spans 13 amino acids. CDR1 and CDR2 (germline): LNHDA, SQIVND (reference sequence). MiXCR was run by TCRdb on the 5' RACE reads, yielding one entry per CDR3 protein. Of more than 15,000 distinct CDR3 sequences listed, around 4% are singletons. Study results and caveats: Subsequent to the booster, the majority of primary-vaccination clones reappeared (roughly 97% CD4, about 90% CD8). The CD4 compartment and the CD8 compartment contained a small share of clonotypes in common.

The sample here was PBMCs, either bulk or a sorted T-cell subset (CD4+, CD8+, memory, or dextramer-sorted; not recorded which), taken 15 days after the yellow fever booster vaccination. The rearrangement uses TRBV19 and TRBJ2-3; D is possibly TRBD1 or TRBD2 (5 bases each). This sequence originates from a man aged 25 to 40 who received the YFV17D yellow fever vaccine. The CDR3 protein is CASSSDGTDTQYF. CDR3 sequence (DNA): TGTGCCAGTAGCTCAGATGGGACGGATACGCAGTATTTT.